The text below deals with one TCR beta chain. These data come from a study of blood T cell repertoires in COVID-19. Study background: Spain, Italy and the United States supplied samples that represented acute and convalescent COVID-19. PBMCs, B-cell-depleted T cells, or T cells provided the cDNA or gDNA that made up the material.

Authors' methods: Amplification of reference gene primers was used by the study to estimate nucleated cell counts. Clones were read by immunoSEQ multiplex PCR, and TCRdb kept only the in-frame ones, dropping some. V and J calls and clone size are as listed in that table; D and trimming were resolved from the DNA. In the table there are about 140,000 clones, approximately 84% of which are singletons. Trimming took off 4 bases at V and 4 bases at J, with 15 bases between the two ends. Germline V gives CDR1 SGDLS, CDR2 YYNGEE. The CDR3 has 14 amino acids. Sequencing was performed on peripheral blood. The rearrangement uses TRBV9 and TRBJ2-7; D is perhaps TRBD2 (6 bases). The source is a human donor in a cohort sampled during active COVID-19. In DNA, the CDR3 is TGTGCCAGCAGCCCCGAAGTGGGAGGTTACGAGCAGTACTTC. Translating gives CASSPEVGGYEQYF.